Below, 15 T cell receptor beta chains from the same sample are listed, as sequenced in a study of CD8 T cells in Susac syndrome. It was with random hexamers that about 0.45 to 1 ug RNA was reverse transcribed. TCRdb reprocessed the immunoSEQ multiplex PCR reads via MiXCR and lists one record per CDR3 protein. This sample has 150,000 to 180,000 distinct CDR3 sequences, with around 95% found just once. The material sequenced was CD8+ T cells from PBMCs. The receptors shown here come from a human donor with multiple sclerosis.

This clonotype appeared once. The chain links TRBV7-6 to TRBJ2-1; D uncertain. Germline V lookup: CDR1 SGHVS, CDR2 FNYEAQ. Between the trimmed V and J ends, which lost 0 bases and 1 base, there was a span of 7 bases. The CDR3 spans 15 residues. CDR3 loop: CASSLAQNSYNEQFF. The CDR3 DNA reads as TGTGCCAGCAGCTTAGCACAGAATTCCTACAATGAGCAGTTCTTC.

The rearrangement uses TRBV27 and TRBJ2-1; D is ambiguous. The germline V and J ends were trimmed by 4 bases and 0 bases, with 7 bases remaining between them. Germline lookup yields CDR1 MNHEY and CDR2 SMNVEV (reference sequence). CDR3 length equals 14 residues. This chain's CDR3 is CASSSGSSYNEQFF. The CDR3 nucleotides are TGTGCCAGCAGTTCGGGTAGCTCCTACAATGAGCAGTTCTTC.

The sample holds a few counts of this clonotype. The CDR3 region is CASSRGGNQPQHF. CDR3 in DNA: TGTGCCAGCAGTAGAGGGGGGAATCAGCCCCAGCATTTT. The rearrangement joins TRBV12-3 or TRBV12-4 to TRBJ1-5; TRBD1 is a possible D gene (6 bases). The V end lost 5 bases, the J end lost 4 bases, and 9 bases lay between the germline ends. This CDR3 has 13 residues.

The chain joins TRBV6-4 to TRBJ2-3; D may be TRBD1 or TRBD2 (6 bases each). This CDR3 is built from 15 residues. Looked up from germline, CDR1 is MRHNA and CDR2 is SNTAGT. V was cut by 2 bases and J by 1 base, with 10 bases left in between. CDR3 protein: CASSDDRGGTDTQYF. The CDR3 DNA sequence: TGTGCCAGCAGTGACGATAGGGGGGGCACAGATACGCAGTATTTT.

The gene calls are TRBV9 and TRBJ2-1; maybe TRBD2 (7 bases). Germline V gene lookup returns CDR1 SGDLS and CDR2 YYNGEE. With 0 bases removed from V and 9 bases from J, the gap between germline ends came to 13 bases. This CDR3 is built from 14 residues. The CDR3 DNA sequence: TGTGCCAGCAGCGTAGGGTCGGGGGGCACTGAGCAGTTCTTC. It codes for CASSVGSGGTEQFF.

This CDR3 reads CATQGGLTYGYTF. The DNA for the CDR3 is TGTGCCACGCAGGGCGGGCTTACCTATGGCTACACCTTC. This chain joins TRBV11-2 and TRBJ1-2, with D possibly matching TRBD1 (5 bases). This CDR3 contains 13 residues. Germline CDR1 is SGHAT and CDR2 is FQNNGV. Trimming shortened V by 10 bases and J by 4 bases, and 16 bases separated the two germline ends.

The rearrangement uses TRBV27 and TRBJ2-7, with TRBD1 matching 9 bases. V dropped 5 bases and J dropped 2; count of bases not matched to a gene: 10. The CDR3 contains 16 residues. CDR1 MNHEY and CDR2 SMNVEV come from the germline V gene (reference sequence). CDR3 sequence reads: CASSPSVGQGTYEQYF. The CDR3 DNA follows: TGTGCCAGCAGTCCGAGCGTGGGACAGGGTACCTACGAGCAGTACTTC.

The rearrangement joins TRBV29-1 to TRBJ1-1; maybe TRBD1 (6 bases). CDR1 is SQVTM, CDR2 ANQGSEA, per germline. The CDR3 extends over 14 amino acids. V lost 5 bases, J lost 2 bases, and 15 bases lay in between. CDR3 region: CSVPLGGGNTEAFF. Written as DNA, the CDR3 is TGCAGCGTTCCCCTGGGGGGGGGCAACACTGAAGCTTTCTTT. Together with reference TRBV29-1 and TRBJ1-1, the CDR3 gives the full variable domain: SAVISQKPSRDICQRGTSLTIQCQVDSQVTMMFWYRQQPGQSLTLIATANQGSEATYESGFVIDKFPISRPNLTFSTLTVSNMSPEDSSIYLCSVPLGGGNTEAFFGQGTRLTVV.

This clonotype was recorded once. V gene TRBV29-1 combines with J gene TRBJ2-7; no reliable D call. The CDR3 runs to 13 residues. Germline CDR1 and CDR2: SQVTM and ANQGSEA. The ends were cut back, 6 bases at V and 6 bases at J, with 18 bases in the middle. The CDR3, as DNA: TGCAGCGTCCTCCCAGCTGGGGTTCCCGAGCAGTACTTC. Translation gives CSVLPAGVPEQYF.

This clonotype was counted a single time. The chain links TRBV21-1 to TRBJ2-7. TRBV21-1 is assigned pseudogene status. The CDR3 is 9 amino acids. For the CDR3, the DNA is TGTGCCAGGGTTGACGAGCAGTACTTC. This codes for CARVDEQYF.

J is TRBJ1-3 and V is TRBV7-9, with 7 bases fitting TRBD1. This CDR3 is built from 17 residues. The germline CDR1 and CDR2 sequences are SEHNR and FQNEAQ (reference sequence). The V and J ends lost 5 bases and 2 bases, in that order; junction bases with no gene match: 12. DNA for the CDR3: TGTGCCAGCAGCGCAAAACCGACAGGGAGTCCTGGAAACACCATATATTTT. Translating gives CASSAKPTGSPGNTIYF.

The count of this clonotype is one. The chain has TRBV15 and TRBJ2-5; D gene unclear. Germline loops: CDR1 LNHNV, CDR2 YYDKDF (reference sequence). This CDR3 contains 11 residues. Trimming left V 7 bases short and J 2 bases short, with 5 bases between. CDR3 DNA sequence: TGTGCCACCACACATCAAGAGACCCAGTACTTC. Translating it yields CATTHQETQYF. Supplemented by reference TRBV15 and TRBJ2-5, the full variable domain reads DAMVIQNPRYQVTQFGKPVTLSCSQTLNHNVMYWYQQKSSQAPKLLFHYYDKDFNNEADTPDNFQSRRPNTSFCFLDIRSPGLGDTAMYLCATTHQETQYFGPGTRLLVL.

The chain joins TRBV7-9 to TRBJ2-1, with D unclear. The CDR3 is made up of 15 amino acids. The germline V and J ends were trimmed by 3 bases and 0 bases, with 9 bases remaining between them. CDR1 and CDR2 from the germline V gene are SEHNR and FQNEAQ (reference sequence). CDR3 sequence reads: CASSFGDYSYNEQFF. The CDR3 region has the DNA TGTGCCAGCAGCTTCGGTGATTACTCCTACAATGAGCAGTTCTTC.

The chain combines TRBV9 with TRBJ2-1; maybe TRBD2 (6 bases). With 4 bases removed from V and 9 bases from J, the gap between germline ends came to 11 bases. Germline CDR1 SGDLS, CDR2 YYNGEE. The CDR3 sequence is 12 residues long. The CDR3 sequence is CASSPPGLEQFF. As DNA, the CDR3 is TGTGCCAGCAGCCCTCCGGGACTTGAGCAGTTCTTC.

This clonotype appeared once. The gene calls are TRBV9 and TRBJ2-6; 9 bases map to TRBD1. The trim removed 0 bases at V and 5 bases at J, leaving 3 bases unmatched. CDR3 length: 16 residues. CDR1 SGDLS and CDR2 YYNGEE come from the germline V gene. CDR3 residues: CASSVVGTGRANVLTF. The DNA of the CDR3 is TGTGCCAGCAGCGTAGTTGGGACAGGGAGGGCCAACGTCCTGACTTTC.